This TCR beta chain was identified during a study of CD8 T cells in Susac syndrome. The RNA, 0.5 to 1 ug, was put through reverse transcription using random hexamers. TCRdb fed the immunoSEQ multiplex PCR reads into MiXCR, producing one record per CDR3 protein. The sample has more than 55,000 distinct CDR3 sequences; roughly 95% are singletons. Germline V gives CDR1 SGHNT, CDR2 YENEEA. Trimming took off 4 bases at V and 7 bases at J, with 13 bases between the two ends. The CDR3 is made up of 13 amino acids. The receptor's source is a human donor with multiple sclerosis. The sample was CD4+ T cells from PBMCs. This chain connects TRBV11-3 to TRBJ1-1, with D possibly TRBD1 on 5 matching bases. CDR3 DNA: TGTGCCAGCAGCTCTCAACGGGGGATTGAAGCTTTCTTT. Residues: CASSSQRGIEAFF.